Shown below are 18 T cell receptor beta chains from a single sample sequenced in a study of cytomegalovirus exposure and HLA in healthy donors. PCR used 60 Vbeta primers and 13 Jbeta primers. TCRdb's copy holds only in-frame clones and misses some; the assay was immunoSEQ multiplex PCR. The sample carries over 40,000 clones, about 90% recorded once. Sequencing used PBMCs. The source is a middle-aged woman in good health and CMV-seropositive.

The chain combines TRBV9 with TRBJ1-5, with D tentatively TRBD1 (6 bases). Germline lookup yields CDR1 SGDLS and CDR2 YYNGEE. Trimming cost V 4 bases and J 2 bases, with 13 bases left between them. The CDR3 extends over 15 amino acids. Written as DNA, the CDR3 is TGTGCCAGCAGCAAGGGGGAAGTGGGCAATCAGCCCCAGCATTTT. This gives the protein CASSKGEVGNQPQHF.

The V and J genes are TRBV29-1 and TRBJ1-2; no clear D gene. The V gene's germline CDR1 is SQVTM and CDR2 ANQGSEA. V shed 0 bases and J shed 6 bases, with 8 bases lying between them. The CDR3 loop spans 12 amino acids. The CDR3 coding sequence is TGCAGCGTTGAAGATTTGGCAGATGGCTACACCTTC. Protein: CSVEDLADGYTF.

Only a few counts were recorded for this clone. Written as DNA, the CDR3 is TGTGCCAGCAGTTCCCCCGTTGCGGGAGCGTTCAACGAGCAGTACTTC. This translates into CASSSPVAGAFNEQYF. The V and J genes are TRBV28 and TRBJ2-7; 7 positions match TRBD2. Germline CDR1 and CDR2: MDHEN and SYDVKM. This CDR3 is 16 amino acids long. With 4 bases clipped from V and 5 bases from J, the junction kept 14 bases outside the gene matches. Combining the CDR3 with reference TRBV28 and TRBJ2-7 gives the whole variable domain DVKVTQSSRYLVKRTGEKVFLECVQDMDHENMFWYRQDPGLGLRLIYFSYDVKMKEKGDIPEGYSVSREKKERFSLILESASTNQTSMYLCASSSPVAGAFNEQYFGPGTRLTVT.

The chain uses TRBV19 and TRBJ2-2; 9 nucleotides line up with TRBD1. Trimming took 4 bases from V and 4 from J; bases not matched to a gene: 7. Germline V gene sequence: CDR1 LNHDA, CDR2 SQIVND (reference sequence). The CDR3 is made up of 16 amino acids. CDR3 in amino acids: CASSTDRGAPTGELFF. As DNA, the CDR3 is TGTGCCAGTAGTACAGACAGGGGGGCACCCACCGGGGAGCTGTTTTTT.

The rearrangement joins TRBV7-9 to TRBJ2-3; 8 positions agree with TRBD2. Germline CDR1 and CDR2: SEHNR and FQNEAQ (reference sequence). The CDR3 contains 16 residues. V trimming: 5 bases; J trimming: 4 bases; junction bases outside the gene matches: 11. The CDR3 nucleotides read TGTGCCAGCAGCGCATCGACTAGCGTTAACGCAGATACGCAGTATTTT. This sequence encodes CASSASTSVNADTQYF. Complete variable domain (other parts from reference TRBV7-9 and TRBJ2-3): DTGVSQNPRHKITKRGQNVTFRCDPISEHNRLYWYRQTLGQGPEFLTYFQNEAQLEKSRLLSDRFSAERPKGSFSTLEIQRTEQGDSAMYLCASSASTSVNADTQYFGPGTRLTVL.

The rearrangement links TRBV6-5 to TRBJ1-5; TRBD1 matches 8 bases. V gave up 6 bases and J gave up 4 bases; unmatched junction bases: 5. The CDR3 totals 14 residues. The germline V gene has CDR1 MNHEY and CDR2 SVGAGI. CDR3 region: CASRRQGNNQPQHF. In DNA, the CDR3 is TGTGCCAGCAGGCGACAGGGGAATAATCAGCCCCAGCATTTT.

The chain couples TRBV5-8 to TRBJ1-2; D may be TRBD1 (6 bases). Germline lookup yields CDR1 SGHTS and CDR2 YDEGEE. V was cut by 4 bases and J by 6 bases, with 16 bases left in between. The CDR3 spans 14 residues. The CDR3 DNA is TGTGCCAGCAGCCCCTTGACGCAGGGGCATGGCTACACCTTC. Translated: CASSPLTQGHGYTF.

This clone showed up just once. This chain links TRBV4-2 with TRBJ2-2, with D maybe TRBD1 (6 bases). V lost 7 bases, J lost 1 base, and 16 bases lay in between. The CDR3 spans 16 residues. Germline V lookup: CDR1 LGHNA, CDR2 YNFKEQ. In nucleotides, the CDR3 is TGTGCCAGCAAATCGGCCGGGACATTGAACACCGGGGAGCTGTTTTTT. Its translation is CASKSAGTLNTGELFF.

The V call is TRBV14, the J call TRBJ1-1; unclear D gene. V was shortened by 6 bases and J by 4 bases, with 9 bases between the two germline ends. The germline gives CDR1 SGHDN, CDR2 FVKESK. The CDR3 contains 12 residues. The CDR3 is CASRNSGTEAFF. As DNA, the CDR3 is TGTGCCAGCAGGAACAGTGGCACTGAAGCTTTCTTT.

V usage is TRBV7-2 and J usage is TRBJ1-2, with 7 positions matching TRBD1. This CDR3 contains 15 residues. J was trimmed by 5 bases and V by 5 bases; bases with no gene match: 11. The germline gives CDR1 SGHTA, CDR2 FQGNSA. This CDR3 reads CASSPRGLGGYGYTF. The CDR3 DNA reads as TGTGCCAGCAGCCCAAGGGGGCTTGGGGGTTATGGCTACACCTTC.

The gene calls are TRBV13 and TRBJ1-1, with TRBD1 matching 7 bases. CDR1 and CDR2 (germline): PRHDT, FYEKMQ (reference sequence). The length of the CDR3 is 13 residues. The V and J ends lost 5 bases and 7 bases, in that order; junction bases with no gene match: 7. The chain's CDR3 is CASSPPTGSEAFF. The CDR3 region has the DNA TGTGCCAGCAGCCCACCGACAGGGAGTGAAGCTTTCTTT. The entire variable domain, with the rest obtained from reference TRBV13 and TRBJ1-1, is as follows: AAGVIQSPRHLIKEKRETATLKCYPIPRHDTVYWYQQGPGQDPQFLISFYEKMQSDKGSIPDRFSAQQFSDYHSELNMSSLELGDSALYFCASSPPTGSEAFFGQGTRLTVV.

The V gene is TRBV6-5, the J gene TRBJ1-1; tentatively, D is TRBD1 (5 bases). From germline, CDR1 is MNHEY and CDR2 SVGAGI. Trimming cost V 2 bases and J 1 base, with 14 bases left between them. The CDR3 spans 16 residues. The CDR3 sequence: CASSYDRYEANTEAFF. In nucleotides, the CDR3 is TGTGCCAGCAGTTACGACAGATACGAAGCGAACACTGAAGCTTTCTTT.

This CDR3 is CASSPLGSNEKLFF. The CDR3, as DNA: TGTGCCAGCTCACCACTCGGGAGTAATGAAAAACTGTTTTTT. The V call is TRBV18, the J call TRBJ1-4; no firm D call. Germline V gives CDR1 KGHSH, CDR2 LQKENI. V gave up 1 base and J gave up 4 bases, with 7 bases separating them. This CDR3 region has 14 residues. The full variable domain, with the rest looked up from reference TRBV18 and TRBJ1-4, is NAGVMQNPRHLVRRRGQEARLRCSPMKGHSHVYWYRQLPEEGLKFMVYLQKENIIDESGMPKERFSAEFPKEGPSILRIQQVVRGDSAAYFCASSPLGSNEKLFFGSGTQLSVL.

The V call is TRBV9, the J call TRBJ2-3; no clear D gene. V was clipped by 3 bases and J by 3 bases, with 20 bases between them. The CDR3 contains 17 residues. CDR1 is SGDLS, CDR2 YYNGEE, per germline. The chain's CDR3 is CASSAEASLIVTDTQYF. CDR3 coding DNA: TGTGCCAGCAGCGCCGAGGCCTCCCTCATTGTAACAGATACGCAGTATTTT.

A remark on this clone: Other DNA sequences from this sample encode an identical CDR3 as well. Here the CDR3 DNA reads TGCGCCAGCAGCTTGGGGACTAGCACAGATACGCAGTATTTT. This translates into CASSLGTSTDTQYF. V and J are TRBV5-1 and TRBJ2-3, with D maybe TRBD2 (5 bases). V shed 0 bases and J shed 0 bases, with 5 bases lying between them. The CDR3 loop spans 14 amino acids. The germline V gene has CDR1 SGHRS and CDR2 YFSETQ.

This chain joins TRBV7-2 and TRBJ1-6; D remains ambiguous. The CDR3 is 17 residues long. V lost 5 bases and J 2 bases, leaving 16 bases between the germline ends. The germline CDR1 and CDR2 sequences are SGHTA and FQGNSA. The CDR3 protein is CASSARGSRTYNSPLHF. The CDR3 DNA reads TGTGCCAGCAGCGCCCGAGGGAGTAGGACCTATAATTCACCCCTCCACTTT.

The chain has TRBV6-1 and TRBJ1-5, with TRBD1 as a possible D gene (6 bases). The CDR3 is 14 residues long. V shed 3 bases and J shed 3 bases, with 9 bases lying between them. Germline CDR1 MNHNS, CDR2 SASEGT. The CDR3 here is CASSDPGVNQPQHF. The CDR3 coding sequence is TGTGCCAGCAGTGATCCAGGGGTCAATCAGCCCCAGCATTTT.

The chain combines TRBV6-1 with TRBJ1-1; TRBD1 agrees at 8 bases. This CDR3 is built from 16 residues. Trimming took 2 bases from V and 0 from J; bases not matched to a gene: 5. The germline V gene encodes CDR1 MNHNS and CDR2 SASEGT. The CDR3, as DNA: TGTGCCAGCAGTGAATGGGCAGGGGGCCTGAACACTGAAGCTTTCTTT. It is translated as CASSEWAGGLNTEAFF.